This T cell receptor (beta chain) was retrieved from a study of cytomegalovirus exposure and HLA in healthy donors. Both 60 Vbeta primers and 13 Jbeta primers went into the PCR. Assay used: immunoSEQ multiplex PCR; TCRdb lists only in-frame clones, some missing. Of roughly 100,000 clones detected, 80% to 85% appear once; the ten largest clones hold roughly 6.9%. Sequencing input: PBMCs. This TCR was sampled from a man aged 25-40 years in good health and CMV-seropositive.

CDR3 protein: CASSQDVGGLADTQYF. In nucleotides, the CDR3 is TGTGCCAGCAGCCAAGATGTCGGGGGGCTGGCAGATACGCAGTATTTT. The chain employs TRBV14 and TRBJ2-3, with a tentative D call TRBD2 (7 bases). Germline CDR1 SGHDN, CDR2 FVKESK. This CDR3 has 16 residues. Trimming took off 0 bases at V and 4 bases at J, with 14 bases between the two ends.